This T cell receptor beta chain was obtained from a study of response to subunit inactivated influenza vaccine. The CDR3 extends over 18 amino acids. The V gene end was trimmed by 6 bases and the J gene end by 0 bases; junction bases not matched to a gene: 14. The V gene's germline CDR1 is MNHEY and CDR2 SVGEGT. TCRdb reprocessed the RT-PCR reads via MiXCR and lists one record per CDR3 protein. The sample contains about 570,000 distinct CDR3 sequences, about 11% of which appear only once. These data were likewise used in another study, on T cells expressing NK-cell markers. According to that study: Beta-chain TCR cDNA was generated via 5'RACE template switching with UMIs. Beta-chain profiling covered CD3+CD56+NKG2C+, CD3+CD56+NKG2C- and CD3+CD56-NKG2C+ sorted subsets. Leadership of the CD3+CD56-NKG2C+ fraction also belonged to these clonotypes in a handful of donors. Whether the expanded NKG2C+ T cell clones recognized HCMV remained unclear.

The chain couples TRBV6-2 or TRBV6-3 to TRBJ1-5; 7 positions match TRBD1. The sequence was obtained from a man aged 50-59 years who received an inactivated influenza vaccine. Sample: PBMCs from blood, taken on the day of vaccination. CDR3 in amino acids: CASRWAEGAEDSNQPQHF. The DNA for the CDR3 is TGTGCCAGCAGATGGGCGGAGGGGGCTGAGGATAGCAATCAGCCCCAGCATTTT.